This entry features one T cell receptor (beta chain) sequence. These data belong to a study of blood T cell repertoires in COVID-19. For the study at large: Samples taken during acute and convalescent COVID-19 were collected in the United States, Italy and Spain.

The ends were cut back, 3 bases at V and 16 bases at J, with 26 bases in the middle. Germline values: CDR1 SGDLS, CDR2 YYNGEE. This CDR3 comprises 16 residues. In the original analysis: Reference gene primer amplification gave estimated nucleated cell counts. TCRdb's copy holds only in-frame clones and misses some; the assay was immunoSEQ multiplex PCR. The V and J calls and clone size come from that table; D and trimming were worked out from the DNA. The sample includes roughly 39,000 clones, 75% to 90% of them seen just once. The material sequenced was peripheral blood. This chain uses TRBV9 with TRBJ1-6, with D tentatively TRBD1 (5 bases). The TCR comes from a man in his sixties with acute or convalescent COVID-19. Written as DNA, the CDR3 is TGTGCCAGCAGCGCACATCCGGGGGGGATCGGACAATCTCTCCACTTT. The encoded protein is CASSAHPGGIGQSLHF.